This T cell receptor beta chain was sequenced for a study of T cell clonotyping in hematopoietic cell transplantation. Study-wide results and caveats: Broader posttransplant TCR repertoire diversity was predicted by graft donor and pretransplant recipient Inverse Simpson Index values. Few recipient clonotypes overlapped donors; over 95% were de novo at given depth. Pathologically expanded recipient clonotypes increased progressively from day 30 to day 180 as diversity fell.

The ends were cut back, 0 bases at V and 7 bases at J, with 9 bases in the middle. Germline CDR1 KGHSY, CDR2 FQNENV. The CDR3 is 14 residues long. This table comes from immunoSEQ multiplex PCR, and its TCRdb copy is limited to in-frame clones, with some not included. The table lists 29,000 or so clones, 92% of them singletons. Recipient blood drawn about 28 days pretransplant and days 30, 100, 180 after. As regards this clone: Its antigen remains unidentified.

This clonotype was sampled from a female patient aged 50 to 65 who had an allogeneic stem cell transplant from a related donor, so the T cells may come from the graft donor. Some clones in this sample may be carry-over from other donors' samples. V usage is TRBV16 and J usage is TRBJ1-4; D may be TRBD1 (5 bases). Specimen: PBMCs, collected 100 days after allogeneic stem cell transplant. The CDR3 region is CASSQSPDSEKLFF. The CDR3 bases are TGTGCCAGCAGCCAATCCCCAGACAGTGAAAAACTGTTTTTT.